This TCR beta chain was profiled in a study of blood T cell repertoires in COVID-19. Study in general: T cells, B-cell-depleted T cells, or PBMCs supplied cDNA or gDNA.

This clone was counted a few times. With 0 bases removed from V and 10 bases from J, the gap between germline ends came to 11 bases. From germline, CDR1 is SGDLS and CDR2 YYNGEE. The CDR3 runs to 14 residues. The protocol was immunoSEQ multiplex PCR, while the TCRdb copy is restricted to in-frame clones and leaves out a portion. This repertoire shows tens of thousands of clones, about 86% found once; its top ten account for 4.1%. The clonotype originates from a man aged 50-60 years with acute or convalescent COVID-19. The sample comprised peripheral blood. This chain links TRBV9 with TRBJ1-6, with D perhaps TRBD1 (6 bases). The CDR3 is CASSVGAGESPLHF. The CDR3, as DNA: TGTGCCAGCAGCGTAGGGGCAGGGGAATCACCCCTCCACTTT.